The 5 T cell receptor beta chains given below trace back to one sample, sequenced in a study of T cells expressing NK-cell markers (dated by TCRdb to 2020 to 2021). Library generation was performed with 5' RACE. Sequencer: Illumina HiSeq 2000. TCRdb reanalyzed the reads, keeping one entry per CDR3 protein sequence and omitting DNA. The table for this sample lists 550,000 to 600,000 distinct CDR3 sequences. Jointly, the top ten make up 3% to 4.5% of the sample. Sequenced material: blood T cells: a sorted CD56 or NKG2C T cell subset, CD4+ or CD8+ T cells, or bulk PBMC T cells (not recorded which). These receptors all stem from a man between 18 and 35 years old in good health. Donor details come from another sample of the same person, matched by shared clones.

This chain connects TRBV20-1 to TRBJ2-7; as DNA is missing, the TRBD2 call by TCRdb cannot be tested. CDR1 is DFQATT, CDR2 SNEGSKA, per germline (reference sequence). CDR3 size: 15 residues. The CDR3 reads CSAEDTGTGTYEQYF.

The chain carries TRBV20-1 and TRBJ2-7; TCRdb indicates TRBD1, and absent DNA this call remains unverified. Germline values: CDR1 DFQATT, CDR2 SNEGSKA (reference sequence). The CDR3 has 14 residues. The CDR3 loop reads CSAREQDRIYEQYF.

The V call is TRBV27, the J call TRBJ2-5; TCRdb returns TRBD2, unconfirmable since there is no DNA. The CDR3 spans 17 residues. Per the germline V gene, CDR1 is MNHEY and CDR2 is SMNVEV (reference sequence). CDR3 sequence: CASSLTPSGRAAETQYF.

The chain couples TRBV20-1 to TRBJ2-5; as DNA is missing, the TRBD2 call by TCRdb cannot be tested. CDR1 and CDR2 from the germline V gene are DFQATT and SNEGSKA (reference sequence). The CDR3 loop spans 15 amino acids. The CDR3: CSAGRDSGAKETQYF.

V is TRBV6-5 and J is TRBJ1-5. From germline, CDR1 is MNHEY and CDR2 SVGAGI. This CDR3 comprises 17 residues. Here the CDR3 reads CASSYLSPGSSNQPQHF.